A selection of T cell receptor beta chains follows, all from one sample in a study of breast tumors, draining lymph nodes, adjacent tissues. TCRdb re-derived calls from the multiplex PCR reads in MiXCR, one entry per CDR3 protein. The sample shows about 100,000 distinct CDR3 sequences, over 20% of them seen only once. The source material was axillary lymph node tissue. All receptors come from a female donor with breast cancer. Some clones in this sample may be carry-over from other donors' samples. Each CDR3 is given with its conserved first and last residue. Each record gives: clone size, V gene, J gene, D gene, CDR3 DNA, CDR3 protein. The D gene is left open where the match is weak. Rows may omit the clone size; those that give it use once, few, many or a size class.

many	TRBV7-9	TRBJ2-7	.	TGTGCCAGCAGCCCAACAGACTACGAGCAGTACTTC	CASSPTDYEQYF
many	TRBV25-1	TRBJ1-6	.	TGTGCCAGCATAGGGCAGTATAATTCACCCCTCCACTTT	CASIGQYNSPLHF
few	TRBV5-6	TRBJ2-4	.	TGTGCCAGCAGCCCGCCGGAGGCGTGGAACATTCAGTACTTC	CASSPPEAWNIQYF
few	TRBV30	TRBJ2-7	.	TGTGCCTGGAGTGCCGGGTGGCAGGCGAGGGACGAGCAGTACTTC	CAWSAGWQARDEQYF
many	TRBV27	TRBJ2-1	.	TGTGCCAGCAGTTCACTTCCCCTCCGGGAGCAGTTCTTC	CASSSLPLREQFF
many	TRBV6-6	TRBJ1-2	.	TGTGCCAGCAGTTACCCCCAGAAAGGCCCCACTAACTATGGCTACACCTTC	CASSYPQKGPTNYGYTF
many	TRBV19	TRBJ1-4	TRBD1	TGTGCCAGTAGTTTCTGGGACAGGACCCATGAAAAACTGTTTTTT	CASSFWDRTHEKLFF
many	TRBV6-6	TRBJ1-2	TRBD1	TGTGCCAGCAGCGAACGGGACAGGGGGCGCTCATATGGCTACACCTTC	CASSERDRGRSYGYTF
.	TRBV6-2/TRBV6-3	TRBJ2-3	TRBD1	TGTGCCAGCAGACCCCCCCGACAGGGAGTACACACAGATACGCAGTATTTT	CASRPPRQGVHTDTQYF
few	TRBV27	TRBJ1-4	.	TGTGCCAGCAGTATAAACTCTCCTAATGAAAAACTGTTTTTT	CASSINSPNEKLFF
many	TRBV3-1	TRBJ1-6	.	TGTGCCAGCAGCCAAGGGGTCTCACCCCTCCACTTT	CASSQGVSPLHF
many	TRBV20-1	TRBJ2-5	.	TGCAGTGCTAGTGGACTACTTCAAGAGACCCAGTACTTC	CSASGLLQETQYF
many	TRBV10-3	TRBJ2-1	.	TGTGCCATCAGTGGACAGGCGGGGTTCAATGAGCAGTTCTTC	CAISGQAGFNEQFF
many	TRBV7-9	TRBJ2-2	.	TGTGCCAGCAGCGAAATTAGGCCCGGGACAAGCGCCGGGGAGCTGTTTTTT	CASSEIRPGTSAGELFF
many	TRBV9	TRBJ1-6	.	TGTGCCAGCAGCGCGGATCTTGCCCAGAATTCACCCCTCCACTTT	CASSADLAQNSPLHF
.	TRBV6-5	TRBJ1-6	.	TGTGCCAGCAGTTACTCGACACGGCGGGGGGCACTCGAAACCGGAGAGGATTCACCCCTCCACTTT	CASSYSTRRGALETGEDSPLHF
many	TRBV3-1	TRBJ1-5	TRBD1	TGTGCCAGCAGCTTCACAGGGGACAATCAGCCCCAGCATTTT	CASSFTGDNQPQHF
many	TRBV9	TRBJ2-2	.	TGTGCCAGTGGCCGGGAAGGGTCGAACACCGGGGAGCTGTTTTTT	CASGREGSNTGELFF
many	TRBV3-1	TRBJ2-7	.	TGTGCCAGCAGCCAAGCTATCTGGCTCGACGAGCAGTACTTC	CASSQAIWLDEQYF
.	TRBV20-1	TRBJ2-1	.	TGCAGTGCGCGGATCCAGCCGGGGCTTGAGCAGTTCTTC	CSARIQPGLEQFF
many	TRBV14	TRBJ2-1	.	TGTGCCAGCAGCCAACCAGGATCTTCTAAAAATGAGCAGTTCTTC	CASSQPGSSKNEQFF
many	TRBV5-4	TRBJ1-4	.	TGTGCCAGCAGCTTGGGGCTACAGGGAGGGGAAAAACTGTTTTTT	CASSLGLQGGEKLFF
.	TRBV3-1	TRBJ2-4	.	TGTGCCAGCAGTCCTTTTAACGGCGATTTAGCCAAAAACATTCAGTACTTC	CASSPFNGDLAKNIQYF
few	TRBV28	TRBJ2-2	TRBD2	TGTGCCAGCAGCAAGAGGAGGACTAGCGGGAGAGAAACCGGGGAGCTGTTTTTT	CASSKRRTSGRETGELFF
many	TRBV24-1	TRBJ1-2	.	TGTGCCACCAGTGACCCGGGTCTCGGGGGTCGTGGCTACACCTTC	CATSDPGLGGRGYTF
many	TRBV20-1	TRBJ1-6	TRBD1	TGCAGTGCTAGAGGAACGACAGGGGGCTATTCACCCCTCCACTTT	CSARGTTGGYSPLHF
many	TRBV25-1	TRBJ2-6	.	TGTGCCAGCAGTGAAGAGAAGGTCCCTGGGGCCAACGTCCTGACTTTC	CASSEEKVPGANVLTF
many	TRBV12-3/TRBV12-4	TRBJ1-2	.	TGTGCCAGCACCCCGGGTCGTCGTAACTATGGCTACACCTTC	CASTPGRRNYGYTF
.	TRBV4-1	TRBJ2-4	.	TGCGCCAGCAGCCAGGGGACGGTAAACATTCAGTACTTC	CASSQGTVNIQYF
many	TRBV4-1	TRBJ2-5	.	TGCGCCAGCAGCCAAGAGGGAGGTCTGGACCCCCGGGAGACCCAGTACTTC	CASSQEGGLDPRETQYF
many	TRBV19	TRBJ2-2	.	TGTGCCAGTAGCTCCAGGGTTACCGCAGCTAGCACCGGGGAGCTGTTTTTT	CASSSRVTAASTGELFF
.	TRBV12-5	TRBJ2-1	.	.	CASGLGTGASNEQFF
many	TRBV27	TRBJ1-5	.	TGTGCCAGCAGTTTAAGGAGGAATCAGCCCCAGCATTTT	CASSLRRNQPQHF
many	TRBV29-1	TRBJ1-5	.	TGCAGCGTCTCGACAGATAGTTATAGCAATCAGCCCCAGCATTTT	CSVSTDSYSNQPQHF
many	TRBV7-8	TRBJ2-1	.	TGTGCCAGCCTAGGACGGTTCAGCTCCTACAATGAGCAGTTCTTC	CASLGRFSSYNEQFF
many	TRBV4-1	TRBJ1-3	.	TGCGCCAGCAGCCCGGACAGAGGGGCCAGAAACACCATATATTTT	CASSPDRGARNTIYF
.	TRBV7-3	TRBJ2-2	.	TGCGCCAGCAGCTCAGGACTAACGGGAGTTGGAGGGGAGCTGTTTTTT	CASSSGLTGVGGELFF
many	TRBV5-1	TRBJ2-7	.	TGCGCCAGCAGCTTGAGTAACGTCGAACACGAGCAGTACTTC	CASSLSNVEHEQYF